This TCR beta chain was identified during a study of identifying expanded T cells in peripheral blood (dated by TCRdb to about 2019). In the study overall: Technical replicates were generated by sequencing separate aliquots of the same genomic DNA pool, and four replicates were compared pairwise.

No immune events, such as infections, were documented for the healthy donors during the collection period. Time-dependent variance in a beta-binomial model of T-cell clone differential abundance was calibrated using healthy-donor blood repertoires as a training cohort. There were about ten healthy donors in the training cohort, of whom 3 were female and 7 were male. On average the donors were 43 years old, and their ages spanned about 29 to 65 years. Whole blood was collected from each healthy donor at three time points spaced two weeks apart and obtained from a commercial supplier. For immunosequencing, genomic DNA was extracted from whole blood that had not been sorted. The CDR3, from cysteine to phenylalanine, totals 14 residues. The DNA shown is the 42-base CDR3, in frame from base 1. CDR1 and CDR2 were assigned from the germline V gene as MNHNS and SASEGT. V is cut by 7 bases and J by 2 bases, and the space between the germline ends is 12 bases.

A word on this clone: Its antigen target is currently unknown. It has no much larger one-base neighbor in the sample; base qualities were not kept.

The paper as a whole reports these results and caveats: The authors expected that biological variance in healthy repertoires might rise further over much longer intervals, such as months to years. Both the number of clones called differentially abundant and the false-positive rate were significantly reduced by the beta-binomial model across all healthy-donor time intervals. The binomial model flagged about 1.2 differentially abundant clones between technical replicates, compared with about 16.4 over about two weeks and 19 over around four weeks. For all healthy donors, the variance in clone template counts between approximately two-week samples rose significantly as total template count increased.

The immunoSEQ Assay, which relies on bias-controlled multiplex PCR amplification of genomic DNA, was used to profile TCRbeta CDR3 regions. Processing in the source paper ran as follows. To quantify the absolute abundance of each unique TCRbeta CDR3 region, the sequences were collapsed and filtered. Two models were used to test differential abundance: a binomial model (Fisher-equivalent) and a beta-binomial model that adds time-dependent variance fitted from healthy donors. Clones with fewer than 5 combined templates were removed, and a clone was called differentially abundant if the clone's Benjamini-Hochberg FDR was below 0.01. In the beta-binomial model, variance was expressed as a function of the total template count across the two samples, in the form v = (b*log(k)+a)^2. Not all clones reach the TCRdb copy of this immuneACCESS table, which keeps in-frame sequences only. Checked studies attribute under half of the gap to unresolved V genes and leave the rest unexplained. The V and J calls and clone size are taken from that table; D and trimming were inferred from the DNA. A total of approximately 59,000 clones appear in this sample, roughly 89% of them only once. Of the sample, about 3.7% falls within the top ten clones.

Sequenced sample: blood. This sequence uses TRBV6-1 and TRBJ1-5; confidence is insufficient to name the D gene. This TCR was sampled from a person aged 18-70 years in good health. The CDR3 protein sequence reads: CASTRDRGNQPQHF. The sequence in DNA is TGTGCCAGCACTAGGGATAGGGGCAATCAGCCCCAGCATTTT.